Below are 8 T cell receptor beta chains sequenced from a single sample in a study of EBV T-cell therapy then PD-1 blockade in nasopharyngeal carcinoma. TCRdb's copy holds only in-frame clones and misses some; the assay was immunoSEQ multiplex PCR. This table holds 20,000 or so clones, 82% found once. These receptors lack a known antigen. The treatment: AdE1-LMPpoly-expanded autologous EBV-specific T-cell therapy followed by anti-PD-1 nivolumab. This specimen consisted of CD8+ T cells from blood, obtained at day -245 from a patient whose treatment included autologous EBV-specific T cells and nivolumab. These receptors came from a man between 35 and 55 years old with nasopharyngeal carcinoma.

This rearrangement joins TRBV5-1 to TRBJ2-3; TRBD1 matches at 7 bases. The CDR3 sequence is 14 residues long. After removal of 3 bases from V and 0 bases from J, the junction contained 1 base not matched to a gene. CDR1 and CDR2 (germline): SGHRS, YFSETQ. Written as DNA, the CDR3 is TGCGCCAGCAGCTGGGGACAGAGCACAGATACGCAGTATTTT. Its protein is CASSWGQSTDTQYF.

This chain uses TRBV5-6 with TRBJ2-7, with 7 bases aligning to TRBD1. The CDR3 covers 15 residues. Germline CDR1 reads SGHDT; CDR2 reads YYEEEE. Germline trimming cut 4 bases from V and 6 bases from J; bases unmatched to any gene: 13. The CDR3: CASSPPSGAGGEQYF. The CDR3 nucleotides read TGTGCCAGCAGCCCCCCCTCTGGGGCAGGGGGCGAGCAGTACTTC.

The chain employs TRBV12-3 or TRBV12-4 and TRBJ1-1; D uncertain. Trimming left V 8 bases short and J 2 bases short, with 12 bases between. The CDR3 totals 13 residues. Here the CDR3 reads CASLDGLNTEAFF. The CDR3 DNA is TGTGCCAGCCTGGACGGCTTAAACACTGAAGCTTTCTTT.

The chain has TRBV7-2 and TRBJ2-7; D may be TRBD2 (7 bases). Germline V gene data show CDR1 as SGHTA and CDR2 as FQGNSA. V lost 1 base to trimming and J lost 3 bases, with 10 bases between them. The CDR3 is 14 residues long. CDR3 DNA sequence: TGTGCCAGCAGCTTAGGGGGGGGCAACTACGAGCAGTACTTC. Translation gives CASSLGGGNYEQYF.

The chain carries TRBV4-3 and TRBJ1-1; unclear D gene. This CDR3 region has 17 residues. V shed 1 base and J shed 1 base, with 16 bases lying between them. Germline V gives CDR1 LGHNA, CDR2 YSLEER. The CDR3 DNA follows: TGCGCCAGCAGCCAAGCCCCTGGCGGGGTGGCGAACACTGAAGCTTTCTTT. Residues: CASSQAPGGVANTEAFF.

This clone was counted only a few times. The rearrangement uses TRBV6-5 and TRBJ2-3, with TRBD2 identical over 7 bases. This CDR3 has 15 amino acids. J gave up 3 bases and V 2 bases, and 5 bases lay outside the gene matches. Germline V CDR1 and CDR2: MNHEY, SVGAGI. This chain's CDR3 is CASSYGAGVTDTQYF. The CDR3, as DNA: TGTGCCAGCAGTTACGGCGCGGGGGTGACAGATACGCAGTATTTT.

This chain joins TRBV27 and TRBJ2-3; weak D call: TRBD2 (5 bases). The ends were cut back, 7 bases at V and 1 base at J, with 15 bases in the middle. The V gene's germline CDR1 is MNHEY and CDR2 SMNVEV (reference sequence). The CDR3 runs 15 residues. The CDR3 here is CASTFERTRTDTQYF. CDR3 nucleotide sequence: TGTGCCAGCACCTTTGAGAGGACTCGCACAGATACGCAGTATTTT.

The chain links TRBV4-3 to TRBJ2-7, with unresolved D. The CDR3 is 15 residues long. V was clipped by 3 bases and J by 0 bases, with 12 bases between them. Germline loops: CDR1 LGHNA, CDR2 YSLEER. The CDR3 spells CASSQQPESSYEQYF. CDR3 in DNA: TGCGCCAGCAGCCAGCAACCGGAGAGCTCCTACGAGCAGTACTTC.